This entry lists 18 T cell receptor beta chains sequenced from one sample in a study of T cells in Graves' hyperthyroidism and ophthalmopathy. From RNA transcripts, TCR beta CDR3 regions were amplified. Primed by the HTBI set, a first-round RT-PCR was run on the TCR CDR3. In TCRdb, the multiplex PCR reads were re-called with MiXCR into one record per CDR3 protein. The table has about 710,000 distinct CDR3 sequences, roughly 17% seen once. The sequencing input was blood. Receptor source: a man between 18 and 29 years old with Graves' hyperthyroidism.

This clonotype was observed a handful of times. The chain combines TRBV2 with TRBJ2-7; D possibly uses TRBD1 or TRBD2 (5 bases each). With 4 bases removed from V and 4 bases from J, the gap between germline ends came to 17 bases. Germline CDR1 reads SNHLY; CDR2 reads FYNNEI. This CDR3 contains 15 residues. CDR3 residues: CASSVGPPGTYEQYF. In DNA form, the CDR3 reads TGTGCCAGCAGTGTCGGGCCCCCAGGGACGTACGAGCAGTACTTC.

This clonotype was seen more than once but under ten times. This chain links TRBV6-2 or TRBV6-3 with TRBJ2-1; D remains ambiguous. The V and J ends lost 4 bases and 4 bases respectively, with 17 bases between them. Germline lookup yields CDR1 MNHEY and CDR2 SVGEGT. There are 16 residues in the CDR3. This chain's CDR3 is CASSSPGIGHYNEQFF. As DNA, the CDR3 is TGTGCCAGCAGTTCCCCGGGTATCGGCCATTACAATGAGCAGTTCTTC.

This rearrangement joins TRBV11-2 to TRBJ2-3; 10 bases map to TRBD2. Germline assignment: CDR1 SGHAT and CDR2 FQNNGV. The V and J ends lost 3 bases and 9 bases, in that order; junction bases with no gene match: 12. CDR3 size: 16 residues. For the CDR3, the DNA is TGTGCCAGCAGCTTCCTCCAGCGGGAGGGCACCCGGACGCAGTATTTT. Protein: CASSFLQREGTRTQYF.

The V and J genes are TRBV28 and TRBJ2-4; D is undetermined. Per germline, CDR1 MDHEN and CDR2 SYDVKM. The CDR3 runs 12 residues. V shed 5 bases and J shed 9 bases, with 11 bases lying between them. The CDR3 region is CASSPPPGIQYF. As DNA, the CDR3 is TGTGCCAGCAGTCCTCCCCCAGGCATTCAGTACTTC.

The rearrangement uses TRBV20-1 and TRBJ2-3, with TRBD2 matching 10 bases. V trimming: 1 base; J trimming: 5 bases; junction bases outside the gene matches: 6. This CDR3 spans 15 amino acids. Germline assignment: CDR1 DFQATT and CDR2 SNEGSKA (reference sequence). The chain's CDR3 is CSARGGAGGGDTQYF. Here the CDR3 DNA reads TGCAGTGCTAGAGGCGGAGCGGGGGGGGGAGATACGCAGTATTTT.

In its sample, this clonotype was seen many times. V is TRBV7-2 and J is TRBJ2-2; TRBD2 agrees at 9 bases. CDR1 and CDR2 from the germline V gene are SGHTA and FQGNSA. V shed 5 bases, J shed 7 bases, and the junction held 11 bases outside the gene matches. The CDR3 sequence is 16 residues long. The chain's CDR3 is CASSPGIAGVNGELFF. The CDR3 DNA is TGTGCCAGCAGCCCCGGAATAGCGGGAGTTAACGGGGAGCTGTTTTTT.

This clonotype was observed at least ten times. The chain employs TRBV11-2 and TRBJ2-1; the match to TRBD2 covers 8 bases. The V and J ends lost 4 bases and 4 bases, in that order; junction bases with no gene match: 9. CDR1 and CDR2 (germline): SGHAT, FQNNGV. This CDR3 comprises 16 residues. CDR3 sequence reads: CASSSLPGLDYNEQFF. The CDR3 DNA reads as TGTGCCAGCAGCTCCCTCCCGGGACTAGATTACAATGAGCAGTTCTTC. Using reference TRBV11-2 and TRBJ2-1 for the parts outside the CDR3, the full variable domain is EAGVAQSPRYKIIEKRQSVAFWCNPISGHATLYWYQQILGQGPKLLIQFQNNGVVDDSQLPKDRFSAERLKGVDSTLKIQPAKLEDSAVYLCASSSLPGLDYNEQFFGPGTRLTVL.

The chain employs TRBV7-9 and TRBJ1-2, with a weak D call TRBD1 (5 bases). Germline CDR1 reads SEHNR; CDR2 reads FQNEAQ (reference sequence). The CDR3 is 14 amino acids. V lost 7 bases, J lost 4 bases, and 16 bases lay in between. Here the CDR3 reads CASTTGGTVYGYTF. Written as DNA, the CDR3 is TGTGCCAGCACCACTGGGGGGACGGTCTATGGCTACACCTTC.

This clonotype came up many times. The rearrangement joins TRBV28 to TRBJ1-3; D is undetermined. This CDR3 is 15 amino acids long. The V gene's germline CDR1 is MDHEN and CDR2 SYDVKM. Trimming took off 6 bases at V and 5 bases at J, with 17 bases between the two ends. The CDR3 reads CASSHPVSLRNTIYF. Here the CDR3 DNA reads TGTGCCAGCAGCCACCCAGTGTCTCTAAGAAACACCATATATTTT.

This clonotype has a count of ten or more. J is TRBJ1-5 and V is TRBV24-1, with 11 nucleotides matching TRBD1. J lost 4 bases, V lost 7 bases, and 5 bases had no gene match. CDR3 length: 15 residues. Per the germline V gene, CDR1 is KGHDR and CDR2 is SFDVKD. In nucleotides, the CDR3 is TGTGCCACCAGGGAGGGGACAGGGGGAAATCAGCCCCAGCATTTT. This sequence encodes CATREGTGGNQPQHF.

This clonotype was seen many times. CDR3: CASSMASGSTTEQFF. DNA for the CDR3: TGTGCCAGCAGCATGGCTAGCGGGAGCACGACTGAGCAGTTCTTC. V and J are TRBV7-3 and TRBJ2-1, with 10 positions matching TRBD2. J lost 9 bases, V lost 5 bases, and 10 bases had no gene match. The length of the CDR3 is 15 residues. CDR1 and CDR2 (germline): SGHTA, FQGTGA.

V and J are TRBV29-1 and TRBJ1-5; D unclear. This CDR3 comprises 13 residues. Trimming stripped 4 bases from V and 1 base from J, with 8 bases between. Germline V gives CDR1 SQVTM, CDR2 ANQGSEA. The CDR3 is CSVVTQSNQPQHF. For the CDR3, the DNA is TGCAGCGTTGTTACCCAAAGCAATCAGCCCCAGCATTTT.

This clonotype was seen repeatedly, ten times or more. This rearrangement joins TRBV3-1 to TRBJ2-7, with D maybe TRBD2 (7 bases). V was clipped by 0 bases and J by 6 bases, with 12 bases between them. Germline V gene data show CDR1 as LGHDT and CDR2 as YNNKEL (reference sequence). The CDR3 has 14 residues. CDR3 sequence: CASSQDWGGREQYF. The CDR3 DNA reads as TGTGCCAGCAGCCAAGATTGGGGGGGCCGCGAGCAGTACTTC.

The V and J genes are TRBV18 and TRBJ2-2; tentative D call: TRBD2 (6 bases). The CDR3 spans 16 residues. Germline V lookup: CDR1 KGHSH, CDR2 LQKENI. Trimming stripped 0 bases from V and 1 base from J, with 9 bases between. CDR3 sequence (DNA): TGTGCCAGCTCACCACCGGAGGGCTTGAACACCGGGGAGCTGTTTTTT. This sequence encodes CASSPPEGLNTGELFF.

In this sample, this clonotype turned up many times. V is TRBV12-3 or TRBV12-4 and J is TRBJ2-2; 8 positions match TRBD2. This CDR3 contains 17 residues. V lost 3 bases to trimming and J lost 4 bases; unmatched junction nucleotides: 10. The CDR3 reads CASSFRITGGGTGELFF. As DNA, the CDR3 is TGTGCCAGCAGTTTCCGTATAACGGGAGGGGGCACCGGGGAGCTGTTTTTT.

This chain links TRBV12-3 or TRBV12-4 with TRBJ1-5; the D gene is possibly TRBD1 (5 bases). The CDR3 is 13 residues long. V was cut by 3 bases and J by 7 bases, with 10 bases left in between. CDR3 loop: CASSFGGLQPQHF. The CDR3 DNA follows: TGTGCCAGCAGTTTTGGGGGTTTACAGCCCCAGCATTTT.

The chain carries TRBV7-2 and TRBJ1-3; possible D gene TRBD1, 6 bases. Deletions cut 9 bases from V and 7 bases from J, with 19 bases between. Per germline, CDR1 SGHTA and CDR2 FQGNSA. The CDR3 runs to 14 residues. The CDR3 nucleotides read TGTGCCAGTACCCCCGGGGCAGGGGCGAACACCATATATTTT. It yields the protein CASTPGAGANTIYF.

V usage is TRBV19 and J usage is TRBJ2-1; TRBD2 aligns across 10 bases. V gave up 3 bases and J gave up 8 bases; unmatched junction bases: 7. The CDR3 sequence is 15 residues long. Germline CDR1 and CDR2: LNHDA and SQIVND (reference sequence). The CDR3 loop reads CASSMVAGGGDEQFF. Written as DNA, the CDR3 is TGTGCCAGTAGTATGGTAGCGGGAGGCGGAGATGAGCAGTTCTTC.